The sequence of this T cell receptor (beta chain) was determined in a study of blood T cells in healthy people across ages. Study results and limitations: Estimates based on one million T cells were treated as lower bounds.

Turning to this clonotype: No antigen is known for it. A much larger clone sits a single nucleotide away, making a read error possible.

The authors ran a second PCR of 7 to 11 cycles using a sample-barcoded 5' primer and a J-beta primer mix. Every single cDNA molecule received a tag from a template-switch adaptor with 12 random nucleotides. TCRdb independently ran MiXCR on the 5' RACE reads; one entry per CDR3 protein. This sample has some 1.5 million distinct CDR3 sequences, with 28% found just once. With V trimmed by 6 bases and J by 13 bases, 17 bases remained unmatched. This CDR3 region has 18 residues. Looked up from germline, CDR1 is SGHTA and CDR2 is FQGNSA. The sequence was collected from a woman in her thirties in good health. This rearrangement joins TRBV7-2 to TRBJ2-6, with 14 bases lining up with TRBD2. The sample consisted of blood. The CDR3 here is CASRPRGLAGVRPLVLTF. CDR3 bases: TGTGCCAGCAGACCTAGGGGACTAGCGGGAGTTCGTCCCTTAGTCCTGACTTTC.